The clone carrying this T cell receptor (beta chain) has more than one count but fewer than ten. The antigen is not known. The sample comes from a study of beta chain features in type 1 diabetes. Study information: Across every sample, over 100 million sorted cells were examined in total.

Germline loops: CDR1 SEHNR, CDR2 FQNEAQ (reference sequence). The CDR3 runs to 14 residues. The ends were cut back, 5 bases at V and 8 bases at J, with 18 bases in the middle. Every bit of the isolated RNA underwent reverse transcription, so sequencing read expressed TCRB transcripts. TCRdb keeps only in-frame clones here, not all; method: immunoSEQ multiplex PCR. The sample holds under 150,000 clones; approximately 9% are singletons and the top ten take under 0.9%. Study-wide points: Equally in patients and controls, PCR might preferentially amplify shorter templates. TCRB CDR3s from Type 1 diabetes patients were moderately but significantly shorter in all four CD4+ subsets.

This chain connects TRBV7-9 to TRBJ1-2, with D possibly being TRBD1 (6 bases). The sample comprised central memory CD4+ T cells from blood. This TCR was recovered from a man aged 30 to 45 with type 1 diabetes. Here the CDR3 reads CASSPGTSGGGYTF. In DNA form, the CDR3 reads TGTGCCAGCAGCCCCGGGACAAGCGGGGGAGGCTACACCTTC.